The 13 T cell receptor beta chains in this list originate from one sample, sequenced in a study of shared clonotypes between healthy human individuals. The method was immunoSEQ multiplex PCR; TCRdb's version includes in-frame clones alone and lacks a portion of them. In the table there are under 600,000 clones, around 76% of which are singletons. Sequencing was done on a sample of PBMCs. The origin of the receptors is a woman aged 40 to 49 in good health. Some clones in this sample may be carry-over from other donors' samples.

Many counts were recorded for this clone. This sequence joins TRBV4-2 and TRBJ2-2; TRBD2 agrees at 9 bases. Unmatched junction bases numbered 7, after V lost 2 bases and J lost 6 bases. In germline, CDR1 is LGHNA, CDR2 YNFKEQ. This CDR3 has 16 amino acids. The CDR3 reads CASSQLTSGGAGELFF. The CDR3 bases are TGTGCCAGCAGCCAATTGACTAGCGGTGGGGCCGGGGAGCTGTTTTTT.

This clone has just one count. For the CDR3, the DNA is TGCGCCAGCAGCCCGGGACAGGGAGTTTCATTCCACGAGCAGTACTTC. Translation gives CASSPGQGVSFHEQYF. This sequence joins TRBV5-1 and TRBJ2-7; 9 bases map to TRBD1. V shed 4 bases, J shed 5 bases, and the junction held 13 bases outside the gene matches. The CDR3 spans 16 residues. Germline V gene data show CDR1 as SGHRS and CDR2 as YFSETQ.

J is TRBJ1-5 and V is TRBV28, with D perhaps matching TRBD1 (5 bases). With 6 bases removed from V and 0 bases from J, the gap between germline ends came to 12 bases. Looked up from germline, CDR1 is MDHEN and CDR2 is SYDVKM. The CDR3 runs to 15 residues. The CDR3 sequence is CASRTGQYSNQPQHF. CDR3 nucleotide sequence: TGTGCCAGCAGAACCGGACAATATAGCAATCAGCCCCAGCATTTT.

This clone was counted ten times or more. The chain carries TRBV9 and TRBJ2-7, with D possibly TRBD2 on 6 matching bases. There are 14 residues in the CDR3. The germline V gene has CDR1 SGDLS and CDR2 YYNGEE. Trimming pared 3 bases from V and 0 bases from J, leaving 10 bases between. The CDR3: CASSAASASYEQYF. The CDR3 DNA is TGTGCCAGCAGCGCCGCTAGCGCCTCCTACGAGCAGTACTTC.

This sequence joins TRBV7-9 and TRBJ2-7, with TRBD1 matching 9 bases. Germline V gives CDR1 SEHNR, CDR2 FQNEAQ (reference sequence). Trimming at V came to 4 bases and at J to 3 bases, leaving 4 bases not matched to a gene. CDR3 length: 14 amino acids. The CDR3 nucleotides read TGTGCCAGCAGCTCACAGGGGGCGCGCTACGAGCAGTACTTC. It is translated as CASSSQGARYEQYF. Variable domain in full (rest from reference TRBV7-9 and TRBJ2-7): DTGVSQNPRHKITKRGQNVTFRCDPISEHNRLYWYRQTLGQGPEFLTYFQNEAQLEKSRLLSDRFSAERPKGSFSTLEIQRTEQGDSAMYLCASSSQGARYEQYFGPGTRLTVT.

This chain joins TRBV7-2 and TRBJ2-6; the D is unclear. CDR1 SGHTA and CDR2 FQGNSA come from the germline V gene. Between the trimmed V and J ends, which lost 1 base and 0 bases, there was a span of 13 bases. This CDR3 contains 18 residues. The DNA for the CDR3 is TGTGCCAGCAGCTTAGATTCCACGAGCGTCTCTGGGGCCAACGTCCTGACTTTC. Translated: CASSLDSTSVSGANVLTF.

A few counts support this clone. This rearrangement joins TRBV28 to TRBJ2-5; 8 bases are shared with TRBD2. The DNA end favors TRBJ2-7, so the J call may be wrong. There are 13 residues in the CDR3. The germline gives CDR1 MDHEN, CDR2 SYDVKM. CDR3 DNA: TGTGCCAGCAGTAGCGGGAGTCTGGGCGAGCAGTACTTC. It translates to CASSSGSLGEQYF.

The rearrangement links TRBV30 to TRBJ2-5, with a possible D match to TRBD1 (5 bases). Germline V gene sequence: CDR1 GTSNPN, CDR2 SVGIG (reference sequence). V was pared by 3 bases and J by 7 bases, with 15 bases between. This CDR3 spans 13 amino acids. CDR3 region: CAWSPDSAGTQYF. Written as DNA, the CDR3 is TGTGCCTGGAGCCCAGACAGCGCTGGGACCCAGTACTTC.

In this sample, this clone turned up once. The V and J genes are TRBV25-1 and TRBJ2-2, with 13 positions matching TRBD2. V trimming: 3 bases; J trimming: 6 bases; junction bases outside the gene matches: 7. Germline V gives CDR1 MGHDK, CDR2 SYGVNS. The CDR3 loop spans 17 amino acids. The CDR3 region has the DNA TGTGCCAGCAGTGACCTAGGGACTAGCGGGAAGGCCGGGGAGCTGTTTTTT. This gives the protein CASSDLGTSGKAGELFF.

The genes are TRBV10-3 and TRBJ2-7, with D maybe TRBD2 (5 bases). This CDR3 contains 12 residues. The V end was cut by 6 bases, the J end by 3 bases, with 9 bases between. CDR1 ENHRY and CDR2 SYGVKD come from the germline V gene. CDR3 bases: TGTGCCATCAGAGCCGGGAACTACGAGCAGTACTTC. This codes for CAIRAGNYEQYF.

The V and J genes are TRBV27 and TRBJ2-3; D not resolved. Between the trimmed V and J ends, which lost 6 bases and 0 bases, there was a span of 13 bases. CDR1 and CDR2 (germline): MNHEY, SMNVEV (reference sequence). The CDR3 sequence is 15 residues long. CDR3: CASRLSLTSTDTQYF. CDR3 coding DNA: TGTGCCAGCAGACTATCCCTTACTAGCACAGATACGCAGTATTTT.

This chain joins TRBV7-9 and TRBJ2-7, with TRBD1 identical over 7 bases. After removal of 1 base from V and 0 bases from J, the junction contained 6 bases not matched to a gene. CDR3 size: 16 residues. CDR1 and CDR2 from the germline V gene are SEHNR and FQNEAQ (reference sequence). CDR3 in amino acids: CASSLGGQAGSYEQYF. CDR3 DNA: TGTGCCAGCAGCTTAGGTGGACAGGCTGGCTCCTACGAGCAGTACTTC.

The chain has TRBV4-2 and TRBJ1-1; no definite D call. Between the trimmed V and J ends, which lost 0 bases and 2 bases, there was a span of 10 bases. Germline-derived CDR1 and CDR2 are LGHNA and YNFKEQ. The length of the CDR3 is 15 residues. CDR3 residues: CASSQDRAINTEAFF. The CDR3 nucleotides are TGTGCCAGCAGCCAAGACCGAGCCATCAACACTGAAGCTTTCTTT.